Below are 23 T cell receptor beta chains sequenced from a single sample in a study of T-cell memory formation after mild COVID-19. TCRdb fed the 5' RACE reads into MiXCR, producing one record per CDR3 protein. The repertoire holds some 48,000 distinct CDR3 sequences, with around 10% as singletons. The sequencing input was PBMCs or a T cell subset sorted from them (not recorded which). All receptors derive from a man aged 18 to 35 who had mild COVID-19 (a few samples of this study predate the infection). Cell type and time point are not known.

The chain carries TRBV4-1 and TRBJ2-4; tentative D call: TRBD1 (6 bases). V was clipped by 4 bases and J by 9 bases, with 22 bases between them. Germline V gene data show CDR1 as MGHRA and CDR2 as YSYEKL. The CDR3 consists of 16 residues. CDR3 coding DNA: TGCGCCAGCAGCCCCTATATTGGTGAGGCAGGGGTCATTCAGTACTTC. As protein: CASSPYIGEAGVIQYF.

This clonotype appeared a few times. This chain links TRBV7-9 with TRBJ2-2; 8 bases are a match to TRBD2. The CDR3 has 17 amino acids. Germline CDR1 SEHNR, CDR2 FQNEAQ (reference sequence). The trim removed 5 bases at V and 1 base at J, leaving 9 bases unmatched. CDR3 nucleotides: TGTGCCAGCAGCCCAGGTAGCGGGGAAAAGAACACCGGGGAGCTGTTTTTT. Protein product: CASSPGSGEKNTGELFF.

The chain joins TRBV6-2 or TRBV6-3 to TRBJ1-2, with a possible D match to TRBD1 (5 bases). This CDR3 spans 16 amino acids. The V gene's germline CDR1 is MNHEY and CDR2 SVGEGT. Trimming pared 4 bases from V and 5 bases from J, leaving 20 bases between. The CDR3 nucleotides are TGTGCCAGCAGTTTATCGCTATGGCAGGGCAAATATGGCTACACCTTC. It translates to CASSLSLWQGKYGYTF.

The chain recombines TRBV5-1 with TRBJ2-1; the match to TRBD1 covers 11 bases. The germline V gene has CDR1 SGHRS and CDR2 YFSETQ. The CDR3 covers 15 residues. The V segment lost 4 bases and the J segment 8 bases; nucleotides outside the gene matches: 8. This CDR3 reads CASSPGGQGAYEQFF. The CDR3 region has the DNA TGCGCCAGCAGCCCCGGAGGACAGGGGGCCTATGAGCAGTTCTTC.

This clonotype showed up just a few times. The chain is built from TRBV20-1 and TRBJ1-3, with a weak D call TRBD1 (6 bases). Germline assignment: CDR1 DFQATT and CDR2 SNEGSKA (reference sequence). CDR3 length: 14 amino acids. The V end lost 3 bases, the J end lost 8 bases, and 17 bases lay between the germline ends. CDR3 in amino acids: CSASSSGGADTIYF. The CDR3, as DNA: TGCAGTGCTAGTTCGTCCGGGGGCGCGGACACCATATATTTT.

This clonotype was seen a handful of times. The rearrangement links TRBV7-2 to TRBJ1-1, with unresolved D. This CDR3 has 14 amino acids. V was trimmed by 4 bases and J by 5 bases, leaving 14 bases between them. Germline CDR1 and CDR2: SGHTA and FQGNSA. In nucleotides, the CDR3 is TGTGCCAGCAGCTGGGCTAGGGCGGGGACTGAAGCTTTCTTT. As protein: CASSWARAGTEAFF.

This clonotype showed up just a few times. The CDR3, as DNA: TGTGCCAGCAGCGCCGGACAGGGGGAAACTGAAGCTTTCTTT. It encodes CASSAGQGETEAFF. The chain joins TRBV7-9 to TRBJ1-1; 10 nucleotides align to TRBD1. Germline lookup yields CDR1 SEHNR and CDR2 FQNEAQ (reference sequence). Trimming took 5 bases from V and 5 from J; bases not matched to a gene: 5. This CDR3 has 14 residues.

This clonotype occurred a few times. The rearrangement joins TRBV7-2 to TRBJ2-7, with TRBD1 matching 9 bases. CDR1 is SGHTA and CDR2 is FQGNSA in the germline V gene. This CDR3 has 15 residues. V lost 7 bases and J lost 2; bases outside the gene matches: 9. The CDR3 bases are TGTGCCAGCACCAAGTGGGGACAGGGCCCCTACGAGCAGTACTTC. Translated: CASTKWGQGPYEQYF.

The table lists this clonotype with a few counts. The chain is built from TRBV7-9 and TRBJ2-3, with a tentative D call TRBD1 (5 bases). CDR1 is SEHNR and CDR2 is FQNEAQ in the germline V gene (reference sequence). The CDR3 is 18 amino acids. Trimming shortened V by 3 bases and J by 5 bases, and 24 bases separated the two germline ends. The DNA for the CDR3 is TGTGCCAGCAGCTTGGCGGACAAGATACCAACTTGGGGAGATACGCAGTATTTT. It yields the protein CASSLADKIPTWGDTQYF.

The J gene is TRBJ1-6, the V gene TRBV6-5, with 7 bases identical to TRBD1. CDR3 length: 15 residues. The germline gives CDR1 MNHEY, CDR2 SVGAGI. Trimming at V came to 1 base and at J to 10 bases, leaving 7 bases not matched to a gene. In DNA form, the CDR3 reads TGTGCCAGCAGTTACTATCCAGGGGGAAAATCACCCCTCCACTTT. Its translation: CASSYYPGGKSPLHF.

The chain couples TRBV20-1 to TRBJ2-4; either TRBD1 or TRBD2 may fit D (6 bases each). The CDR3 sequence is 13 residues long. Germline V CDR1 and CDR2: DFQATT, SNEGSKA (reference sequence). Trimming pared 6 bases from V and 5 bases from J, leaving 14 bases between. The CDR3 here is CSASDGGQNIQYF. The CDR3 bases are TGCAGTGCCTCGGATGGGGGGCAAAACATTCAGTACTTC.

V and J are TRBV10-3 and TRBJ2-4; D possibly corresponds to TRBD1 (5 bases). Trimming stripped 3 bases from V and 7 bases from J, with 16 bases between. Per the germline V gene, CDR1 is ENHRY and CDR2 is SYGVKD. This CDR3 has 15 residues. DNA for the CDR3: TGTGCCATCAGTGAATCTTTGAACAGGCCGAACATTCAGTACTTC. Translated, it gives CAISESLNRPNIQYF.

By share, this clonotype ranks as medium-sized. The chain carries TRBV10-3 and TRBJ2-7; no clear D gene. CDR1 is ENHRY and CDR2 is SYGVKD in the germline V gene. The V end lost 6 bases, the J end lost 3 bases, and 15 bases lay between the germline ends. CDR3 length equals 14 residues. CDR3 residues: CAIRSGVAGYEQYV. The CDR3 DNA reads TGTGCCATCAGATCTGGAGTTGCCGGCTACGAGCAGTACGTC.

The sample holds many counts of this clonotype. The J gene is TRBJ1-6, the V gene TRBV7-2; D is unclear. V was clipped by 7 bases and J by 7 bases, with 11 bases between them. Germline V CDR1 and CDR2: SGHTA, FQGNSA. The CDR3 has 13 amino acids. The CDR3 region is CASTLDGNSPLHF. CDR3 sequence (DNA): TGTGCCAGCACCCTAGACGGAAATTCACCCCTCCACTTT. Using reference TRBV7-2 and TRBJ1-6 for the parts outside the CDR3, the full variable domain is GAGVSQSPSNKVTEKGKDVELRCDPISGHTALYWYRQSLGQGLEFLIYFQGNSAPDKSGLPSDRFSAERTGGSVSTLTIQRTQQEDSAVYLCASTLDGNSPLHFGNGTRLTVT.

The rearrangement uses TRBV12-3 or TRBV12-4 and TRBJ1-1; the D is unclear. The V end lost 6 bases, the J end lost 5 bases, and 10 bases lay between the germline ends. The CDR3 runs 12 residues. CDR3 amino acids: CASSPSGTEAFF. The DNA of the CDR3 is TGTGCCAGCAGCCCAAGCGGGACTGAAGCTTTCTTT.

The CDR3 reads CASTDTGTGKAFF. CDR3 DNA sequence: TGCGCCAGCACCGATACCGGGACAGGGAAGGCTTTCTTT. This chain links TRBV5-1 with TRBJ1-1, with 9 bases aligning to TRBD1. With 6 bases clipped from V and 11 bases from J, the junction kept 11 bases outside the gene matches. Germline CDR1 and CDR2: SGHRS and YFSETQ. The CDR3 runs 13 residues.

This clonotype came up a few times. J is TRBJ1-1 and V is TRBV7-2; D is undetermined. The CDR3 contains 13 residues. CDR1 is SGHTA, CDR2 FQGNSA, per germline. V was shortened by 5 bases and J by 2 bases, with 9 bases between the two germline ends. The CDR3 spells CASSPGGNTEAFF. DNA of the CDR3: TGTGCCAGCAGCCCCGGTGGTAACACTGAAGCTTTCTTT.

Only a few counts were recorded for this clonotype. This chain joins TRBV20-1 and TRBJ2-7; D gene uncertain. The CDR3 has 12 amino acids. Germline loops: CDR1 DFQATT, CDR2 SNEGSKA (reference sequence). Deletions cut 6 bases from V and 8 bases from J, with 17 bases between. The CDR3 region has the DNA TGCAGTGCCAGGAACAGAAGAACTCAGCAGTACTTC. Amino acids: CSARNRRTQQYF.

This clonotype was found a few times. This chain joins TRBV24-1 and TRBJ2-1, with 7 nucleotides matching TRBD2. Germline V CDR1 and CDR2: KGHDR, SFDVKD. This CDR3 has 17 amino acids. Trimming cost V 5 bases and J 7 bases; bases outside gene matches: 16. The CDR3 here is CATSGHPGLPWGNEQFF. CDR3 nucleotides: TGTGCCACCAGTGGCCATCCGGGACTACCCTGGGGGAATGAGCAGTTCTTC.

This clonotype showed up just a few times. This rearrangement joins TRBV15 to TRBJ2-2; D call uncertain. This CDR3 spans 14 amino acids. Trimming stripped 0 bases from V and 0 bases from J, with 2 bases between. The germline V gene has CDR1 LNHNV and CDR2 YYDKDF (reference sequence). CDR3 bases: TGTGCCACCAGCAGAGATGCGAACACCGGGGAGCTGTTTTTT. Its protein is CATSRDANTGELFF.

This chain uses TRBV12-3 or TRBV12-4 with TRBJ1-1; D unclear. This CDR3 comprises 13 residues. The V end lost 6 bases, the J end lost 1 base, and 9 bases lay between the germline ends. The CDR3 DNA is TGTGCCAGCAGGCCCCCAGAGAACACTGAAGCTTTCTTT. It translates to CASRPPENTEAFF.

This clonotype was counted only a few times. The rearrangement links TRBV9 to TRBJ2-5; D uncertain. The CDR3 covers 13 residues. Trimming left V 0 bases short and J 1 base short, with 4 bases between. CDR1 is SGDLS, CDR2 YYNGEE, per germline. The CDR3 nucleotides read TGTGCCAGCAGCGTAGCCAGCCAAGAGACCCAGTACTTC. Residues: CASSVASQETQYF. Full variable domain (outside the CDR3, taken from reference TRBV9 and TRBJ2-5): DSGVTQTPKHLITATGQRVTLRCSPRSGDLSVYWYQQSLDQGLQFLIQYYNGEERAKGNILERFSAQQFPDLHSELNLSSLELGDSALYFCASSVASQETQYFGPGTRLLVL.

This clonotype was picked up many times. The chain joins TRBV7-3 to TRBJ2-2, with D possibly matching TRBD2 (6 bases). In germline, CDR1 is SGHTA, CDR2 FQGTGA. This CDR3 region has 15 residues. The V end was cut by 5 bases, the J end by 0 bases, with 10 bases between. The DNA for the CDR3 is TGTGCCAGCAGCCGGGACTCAGCGAACACCGGGGAGCTGTTTTTT. Residues: CASSRDSANTGELFF. The variable domain in full, completed from reference TRBV7-3 and TRBJ2-2, reads GAGVSQTPSNKVTEKGKYVELRCDPISGHTALYWYRQSLGQGPEFLIYFQGTGAADDSGLPNDRFFAVRPEGSVSTLKIQRTERGDSAVYLCASSRDSANTGELFFGEGSRLTVL.